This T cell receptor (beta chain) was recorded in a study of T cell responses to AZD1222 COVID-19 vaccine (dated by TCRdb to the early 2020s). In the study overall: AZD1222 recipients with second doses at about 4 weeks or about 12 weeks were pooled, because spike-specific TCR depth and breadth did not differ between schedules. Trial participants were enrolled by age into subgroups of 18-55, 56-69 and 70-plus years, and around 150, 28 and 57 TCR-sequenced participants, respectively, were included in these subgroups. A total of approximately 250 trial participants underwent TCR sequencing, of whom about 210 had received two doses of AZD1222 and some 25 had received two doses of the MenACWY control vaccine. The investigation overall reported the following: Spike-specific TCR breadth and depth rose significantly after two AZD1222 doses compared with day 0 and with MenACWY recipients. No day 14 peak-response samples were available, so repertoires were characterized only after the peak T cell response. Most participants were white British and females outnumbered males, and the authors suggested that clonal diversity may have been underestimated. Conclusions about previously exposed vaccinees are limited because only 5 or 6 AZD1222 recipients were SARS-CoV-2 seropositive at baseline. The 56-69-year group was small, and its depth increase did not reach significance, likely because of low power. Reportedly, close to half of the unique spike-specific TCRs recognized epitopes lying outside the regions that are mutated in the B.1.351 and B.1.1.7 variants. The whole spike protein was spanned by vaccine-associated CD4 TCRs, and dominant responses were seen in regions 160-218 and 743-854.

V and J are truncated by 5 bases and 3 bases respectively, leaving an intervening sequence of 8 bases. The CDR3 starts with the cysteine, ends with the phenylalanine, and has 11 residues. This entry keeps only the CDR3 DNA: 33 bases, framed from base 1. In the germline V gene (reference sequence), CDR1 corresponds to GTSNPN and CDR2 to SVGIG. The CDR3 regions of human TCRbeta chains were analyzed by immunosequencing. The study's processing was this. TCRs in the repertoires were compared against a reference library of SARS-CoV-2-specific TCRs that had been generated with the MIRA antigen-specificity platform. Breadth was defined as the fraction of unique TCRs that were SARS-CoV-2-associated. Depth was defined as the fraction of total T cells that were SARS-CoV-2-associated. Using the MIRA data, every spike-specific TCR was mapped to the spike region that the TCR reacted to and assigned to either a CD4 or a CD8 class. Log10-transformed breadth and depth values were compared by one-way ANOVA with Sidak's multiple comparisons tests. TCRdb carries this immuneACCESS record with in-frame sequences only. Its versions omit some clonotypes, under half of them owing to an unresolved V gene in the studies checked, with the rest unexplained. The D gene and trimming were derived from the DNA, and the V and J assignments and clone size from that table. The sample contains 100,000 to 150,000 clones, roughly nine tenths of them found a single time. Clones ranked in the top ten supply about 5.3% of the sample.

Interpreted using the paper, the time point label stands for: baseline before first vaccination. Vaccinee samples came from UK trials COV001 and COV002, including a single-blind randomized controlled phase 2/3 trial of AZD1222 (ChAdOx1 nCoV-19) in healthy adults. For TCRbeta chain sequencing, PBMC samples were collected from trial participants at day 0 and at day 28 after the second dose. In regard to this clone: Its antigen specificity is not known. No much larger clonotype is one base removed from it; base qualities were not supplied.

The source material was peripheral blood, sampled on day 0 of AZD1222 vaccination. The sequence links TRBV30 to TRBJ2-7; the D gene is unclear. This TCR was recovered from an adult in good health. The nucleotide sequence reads TGTGCCTGGGACACGCACTACGAGCAGTACTTC. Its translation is CAWDTHYEQYF.